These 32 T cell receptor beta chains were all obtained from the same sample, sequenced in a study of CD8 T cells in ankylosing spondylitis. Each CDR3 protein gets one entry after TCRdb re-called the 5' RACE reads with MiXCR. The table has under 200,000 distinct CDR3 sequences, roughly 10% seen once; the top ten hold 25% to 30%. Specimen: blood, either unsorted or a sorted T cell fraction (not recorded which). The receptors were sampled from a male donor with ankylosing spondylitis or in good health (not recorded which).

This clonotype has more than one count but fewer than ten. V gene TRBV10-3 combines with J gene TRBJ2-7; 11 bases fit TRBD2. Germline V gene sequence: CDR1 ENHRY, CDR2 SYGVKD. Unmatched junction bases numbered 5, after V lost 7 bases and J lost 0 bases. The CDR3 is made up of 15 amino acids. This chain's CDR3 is CAIMTTSGNSYEQYF. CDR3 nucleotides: TGTGCCATCATGACGACTAGCGGGAACTCCTACGAGCAGTACTTC.

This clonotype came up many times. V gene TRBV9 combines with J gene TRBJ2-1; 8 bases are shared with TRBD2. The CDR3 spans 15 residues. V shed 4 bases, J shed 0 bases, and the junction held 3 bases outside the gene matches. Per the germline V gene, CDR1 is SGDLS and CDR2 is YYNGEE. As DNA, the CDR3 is TGTGCCAGCAGCCAAGCGGGGGCCTCCTACAATGAGCAGTTCTTC. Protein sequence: CASSQAGASYNEQFF.

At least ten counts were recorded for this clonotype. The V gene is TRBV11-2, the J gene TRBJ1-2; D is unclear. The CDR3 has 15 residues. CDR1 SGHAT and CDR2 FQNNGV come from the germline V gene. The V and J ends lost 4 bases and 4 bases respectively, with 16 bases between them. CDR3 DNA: TGTGCCAGCAGCTACTCAGCCGGGTCCCTCTATGGCTACACCTTC. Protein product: CASSYSAGSLYGYTF.

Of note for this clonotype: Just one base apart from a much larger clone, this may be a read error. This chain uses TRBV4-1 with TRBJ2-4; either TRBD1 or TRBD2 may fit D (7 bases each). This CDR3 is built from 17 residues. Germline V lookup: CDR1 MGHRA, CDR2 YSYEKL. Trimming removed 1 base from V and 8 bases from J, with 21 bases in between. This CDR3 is CASSQGGGGPPQYIQYF. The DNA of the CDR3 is TGCGCCAGCAGCCAAGGGGGAGGGGGCCCACCTCAGTACATTCAGTACTTC.

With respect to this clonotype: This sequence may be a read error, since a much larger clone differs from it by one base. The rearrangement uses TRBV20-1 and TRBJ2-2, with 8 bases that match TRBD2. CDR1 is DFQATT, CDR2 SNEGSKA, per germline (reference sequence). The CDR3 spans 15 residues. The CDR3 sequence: CSARAGGWDTGEPFF. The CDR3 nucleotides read TGCAGTGCTAGGGCGGGGGGCTGGGACACCGGGGAGCCGTTTTTT.

The CDR3 reads CSARASADNEQFF. CDR3 bases: TGCAGTGCTAGAGCTAGCGCGGACAATGAGCAGTTCTTC. V is TRBV20-1 and J is TRBJ2-1, with a possible D match to TRBD2 (6 bases). The CDR3 length is 13 residues. In germline, CDR1 is DFQATT, CDR2 SNEGSKA (reference sequence). Trimming took 1 base from V and 5 from J, leaving 9 bases between them.

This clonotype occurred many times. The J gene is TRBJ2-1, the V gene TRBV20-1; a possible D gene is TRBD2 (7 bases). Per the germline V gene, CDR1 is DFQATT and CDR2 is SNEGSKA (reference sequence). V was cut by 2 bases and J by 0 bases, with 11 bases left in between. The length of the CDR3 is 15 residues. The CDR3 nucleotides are TGCAGTGCTAGACACGGGGGGCGCTCCTACAATGAGCAGTTCTTC. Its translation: CSARHGGRSYNEQFF.

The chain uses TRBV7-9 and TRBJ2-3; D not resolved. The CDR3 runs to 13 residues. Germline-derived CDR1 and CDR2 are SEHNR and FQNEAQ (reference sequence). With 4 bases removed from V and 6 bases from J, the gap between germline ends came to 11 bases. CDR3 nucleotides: TGTGCCAGCAGCTCCTCTAAGCGCGATACGCAGTATTTT. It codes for CASSSSKRDTQYF.

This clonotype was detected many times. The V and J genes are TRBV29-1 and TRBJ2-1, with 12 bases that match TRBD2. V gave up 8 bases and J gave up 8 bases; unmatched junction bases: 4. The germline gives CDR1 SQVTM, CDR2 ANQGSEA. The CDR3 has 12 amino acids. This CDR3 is CSSGLAGHEQFF. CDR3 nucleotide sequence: TGCAGCTCTGGACTAGCGGGACATGAGCAGTTCTTC.

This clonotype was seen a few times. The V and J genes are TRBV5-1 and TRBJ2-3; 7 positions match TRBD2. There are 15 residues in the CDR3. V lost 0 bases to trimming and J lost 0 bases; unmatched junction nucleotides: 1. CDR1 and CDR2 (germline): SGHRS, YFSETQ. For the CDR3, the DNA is TGCGCCAGCAGCTTGGCACTAGCGAGCACAGATACGCAGTATTTT. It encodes CASSLALASTDTQYF.

CDR3 protein: CSAALAGGGETQYF. The CDR3 bases are TGCAGCGCTGCACTAGCGGGAGGGGGAGAGACCCAGTACTTC. This chain connects TRBV29-1 to TRBJ2-5; TRBD2 agrees at 13 bases. Germline loops: CDR1 SQVTM, CDR2 ANQGSEA. The CDR3 is made up of 14 amino acids. V lost 7 bases and J lost 4; bases outside the gene matches: 6.

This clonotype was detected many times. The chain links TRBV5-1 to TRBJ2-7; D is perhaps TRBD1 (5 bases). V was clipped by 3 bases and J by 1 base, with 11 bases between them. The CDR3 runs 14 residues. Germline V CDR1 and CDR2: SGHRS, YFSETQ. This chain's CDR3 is CASSSTTDSYEQYF. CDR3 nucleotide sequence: TGCGCCAGCAGCTCGACGACAGATTCCTACGAGCAGTACTTC.

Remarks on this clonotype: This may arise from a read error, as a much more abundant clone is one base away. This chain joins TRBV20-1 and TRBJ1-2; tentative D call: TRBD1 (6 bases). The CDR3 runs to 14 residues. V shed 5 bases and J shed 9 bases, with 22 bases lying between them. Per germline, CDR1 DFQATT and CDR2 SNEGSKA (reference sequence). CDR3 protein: CSAPAWAGAGSYTF. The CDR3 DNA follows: TGCAGTGCTCCAGCGTGGGCAGGGGCTGGGAGCTACACCTTC.

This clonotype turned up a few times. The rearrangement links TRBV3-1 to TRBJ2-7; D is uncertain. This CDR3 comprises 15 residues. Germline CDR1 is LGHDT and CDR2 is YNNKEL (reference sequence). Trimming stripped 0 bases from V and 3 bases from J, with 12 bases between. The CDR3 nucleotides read TGTGCCAGCAGCCAAGAGGGGAATACCGGCTACGAGCAGTACTTC. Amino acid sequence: CASSQEGNTGYEQYF.

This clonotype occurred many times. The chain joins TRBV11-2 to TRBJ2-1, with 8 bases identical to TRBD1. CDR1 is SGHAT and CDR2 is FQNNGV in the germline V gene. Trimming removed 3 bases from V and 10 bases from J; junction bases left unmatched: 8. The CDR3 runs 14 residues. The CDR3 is CASSFRDRRHEQFF. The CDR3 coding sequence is TGTGCCAGCAGCTTCCGGGACAGGCGTCACGAGCAGTTCTTC.

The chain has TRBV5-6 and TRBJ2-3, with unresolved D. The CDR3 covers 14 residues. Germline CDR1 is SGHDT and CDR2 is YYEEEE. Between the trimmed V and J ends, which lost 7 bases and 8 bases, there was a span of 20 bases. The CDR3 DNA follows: TGTGCCAGCGGCTCCGGGCTCCGCCGGCGTACGCAGTATTTT. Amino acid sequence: CASGSGLRRRTQYF.

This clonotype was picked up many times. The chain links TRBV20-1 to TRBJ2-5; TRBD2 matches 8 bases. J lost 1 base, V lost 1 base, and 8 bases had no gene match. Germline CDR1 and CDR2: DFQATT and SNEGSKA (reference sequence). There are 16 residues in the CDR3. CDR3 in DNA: TGCAGTGCTAGAGGCCGACTAGCGCCGATCCAAGAGACCCAGTACTTC. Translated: CSARGRLAPIQETQYF.

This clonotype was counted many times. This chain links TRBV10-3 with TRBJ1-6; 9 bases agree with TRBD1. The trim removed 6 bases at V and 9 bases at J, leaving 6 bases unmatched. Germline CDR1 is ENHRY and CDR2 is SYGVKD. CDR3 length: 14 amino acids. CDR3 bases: TGTGCCATCAGCAGCAAGGACAGGGGTTCACCCCTCCACTTT. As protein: CAISSKDRGSPLHF.

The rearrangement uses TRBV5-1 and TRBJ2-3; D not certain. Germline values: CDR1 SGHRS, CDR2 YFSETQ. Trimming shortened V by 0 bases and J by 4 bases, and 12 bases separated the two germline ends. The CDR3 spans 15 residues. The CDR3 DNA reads TGCGCCAGCAGCTTGGCCCGCGGTCGGGCAGATACGCAGTATTTT. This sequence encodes CASSLARGRADTQYF.

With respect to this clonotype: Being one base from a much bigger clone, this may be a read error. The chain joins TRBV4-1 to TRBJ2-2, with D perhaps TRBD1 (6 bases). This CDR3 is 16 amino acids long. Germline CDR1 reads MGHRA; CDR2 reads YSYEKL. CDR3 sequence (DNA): TGCGCCGGCAGCCAAGATCGGGGCATCAGGGGCGGGGAGCTGTTTTTT. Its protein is CAGSQDRGIRGGELFF.

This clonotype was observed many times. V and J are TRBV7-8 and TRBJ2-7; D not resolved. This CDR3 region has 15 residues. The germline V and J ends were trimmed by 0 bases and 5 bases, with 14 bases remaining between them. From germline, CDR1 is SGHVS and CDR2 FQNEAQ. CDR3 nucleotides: TGTGCCAGCAGCTTAGCCGGCCTGTCTGGGAACGAGCAGTACTTC. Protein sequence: CASSLAGLSGNEQYF.

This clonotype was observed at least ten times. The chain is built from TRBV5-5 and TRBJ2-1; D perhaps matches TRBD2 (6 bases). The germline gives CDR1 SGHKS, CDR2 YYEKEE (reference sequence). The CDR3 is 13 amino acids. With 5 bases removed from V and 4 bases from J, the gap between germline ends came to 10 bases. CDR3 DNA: TGTGCCAGCAGTTCGACTAGTTACAATGAGCAGTTCTTC. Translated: CASSSTSYNEQFF.

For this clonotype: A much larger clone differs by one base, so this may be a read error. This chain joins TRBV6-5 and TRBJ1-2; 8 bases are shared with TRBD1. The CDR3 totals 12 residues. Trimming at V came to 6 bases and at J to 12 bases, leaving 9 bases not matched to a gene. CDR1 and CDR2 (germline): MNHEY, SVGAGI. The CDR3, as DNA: TGTGCCAGCAGAACCGGGGCAGGGGGCGACACCTTC. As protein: CASRTGAGGDTF.

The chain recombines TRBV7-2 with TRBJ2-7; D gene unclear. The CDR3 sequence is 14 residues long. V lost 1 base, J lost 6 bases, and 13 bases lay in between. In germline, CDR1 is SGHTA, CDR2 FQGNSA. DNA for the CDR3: TGTGCCAGCAGCTTAGTAATAGTTAGCCGCGAGCAGTACTTC. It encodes CASSLVIVSREQYF. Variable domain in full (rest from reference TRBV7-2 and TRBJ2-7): GAGVSQSPSNKVTEKGKDVELRCDPISGHTALYWYRQSLGQGLEFLIYFQGNSAPDKSGLPSDRFSAERTGGSVSTLTIQRTQQEDSAVYLCASSLVIVSREQYFGPGTRLTVT.

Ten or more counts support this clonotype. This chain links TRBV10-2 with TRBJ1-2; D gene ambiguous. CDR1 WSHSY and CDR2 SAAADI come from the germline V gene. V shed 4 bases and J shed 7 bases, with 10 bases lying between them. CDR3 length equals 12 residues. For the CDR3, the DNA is TGCGCCAGCAGTGCCCACCGGGGTGGCTACACCTTC. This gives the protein CASSAHRGGYTF.

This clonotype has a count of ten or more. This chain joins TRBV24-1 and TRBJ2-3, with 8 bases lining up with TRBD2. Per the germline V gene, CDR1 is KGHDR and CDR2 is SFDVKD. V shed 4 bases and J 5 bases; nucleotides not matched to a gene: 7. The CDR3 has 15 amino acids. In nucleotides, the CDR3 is TGTGCCACCAGTGACCCGGGGGGGCCAGGAGATACGCAGTATTTT. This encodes CATSDPGGPGDTQYF.

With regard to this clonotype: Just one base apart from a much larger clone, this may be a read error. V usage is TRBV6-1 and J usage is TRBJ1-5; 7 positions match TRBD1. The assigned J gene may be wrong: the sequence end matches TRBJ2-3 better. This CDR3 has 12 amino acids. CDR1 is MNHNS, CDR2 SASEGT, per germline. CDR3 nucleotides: TGTGCCAGCAGATTACTGGGACAGCCCCAGTATTTT. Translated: CASRLLGQPQYF.

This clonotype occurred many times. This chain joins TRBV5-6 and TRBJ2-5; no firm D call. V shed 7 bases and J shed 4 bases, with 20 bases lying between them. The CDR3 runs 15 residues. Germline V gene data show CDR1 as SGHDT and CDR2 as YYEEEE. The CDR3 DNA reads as TGTGCCAGCCGCTCTTCTGCTGTGATTCGAGAGACCCAGTACTTC. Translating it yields CASRSSAVIRETQYF.

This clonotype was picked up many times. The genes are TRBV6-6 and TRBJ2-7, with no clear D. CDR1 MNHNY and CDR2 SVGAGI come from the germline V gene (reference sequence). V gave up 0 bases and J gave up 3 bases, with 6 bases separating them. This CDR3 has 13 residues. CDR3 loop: CASSYSYRYEQYF. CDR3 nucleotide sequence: TGTGCCAGCAGTTACTCGTATCGCTACGAGCAGTACTTC.

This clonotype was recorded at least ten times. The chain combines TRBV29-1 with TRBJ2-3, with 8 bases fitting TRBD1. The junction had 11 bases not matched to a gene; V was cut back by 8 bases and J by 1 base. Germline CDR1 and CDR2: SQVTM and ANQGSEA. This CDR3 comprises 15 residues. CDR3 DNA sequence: TGCAGCTTATCTATCGGACAGGGCCGCACAGATACGCAGTATTTT. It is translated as CSLSIGQGRTDTQYF.

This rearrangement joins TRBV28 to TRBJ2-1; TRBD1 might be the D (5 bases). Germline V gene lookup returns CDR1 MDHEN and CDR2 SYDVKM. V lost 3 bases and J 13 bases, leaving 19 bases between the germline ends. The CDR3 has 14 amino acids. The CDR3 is CASSLSGQGQTQFF. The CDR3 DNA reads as TGTGCCAGCAGTTTGAGTGGGCAGGGCCAAACCCAGTTCTTC.

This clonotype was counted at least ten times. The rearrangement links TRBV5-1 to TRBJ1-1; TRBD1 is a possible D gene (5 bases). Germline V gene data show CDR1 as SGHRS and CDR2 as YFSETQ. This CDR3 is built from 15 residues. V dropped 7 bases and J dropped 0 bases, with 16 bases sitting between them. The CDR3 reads CASGKGITMNTEAFF. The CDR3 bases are TGCGCCAGCGGCAAGGGGATAACCATGAACACTGAAGCTTTCTTT.